Listed here are 2 T cell receptor beta chains from one sample, sequenced in a study of T cell changes during pregnancy in multiple sclerosis. This table comes from immunoSEQ multiplex PCR, and its TCRdb copy is limited to in-frame clones, with some not included. The data show about 64,000 clones, 92% seen once. Sequences were derived from peripheral blood, sampled in the second trimester of pregnancy. The receptor set was obtained from a female donor with multiple sclerosis, enrolled in a pregnancy study.

The chain has TRBV7-9 and TRBJ2-1; the match to TRBD2 covers 7 bases. From germline, CDR1 is SEHNR and CDR2 FQNEAQ (reference sequence). The CDR3 sequence is 15 residues long. Trimming at V came to 5 bases and at J to 4 bases, leaving 8 bases not matched to a gene. The chain's CDR3 is CASSPAGSRYNEQFF. CDR3 in DNA: TGTGCCAGCAGCCCAGCGGGGTCTCGGTACAATGAGCAGTTCTTC.

This chain links TRBV23-1 with TRBJ2-7; 7 bases align to TRBD1. TRBV23-1 is an open reading frame, and its role is uncertain. The CDR3 loop spans 14 amino acids. Unmatched junction bases numbered 7, after V lost 3 bases and J lost 5 bases. CDR3 protein: CASSHLITGDEQYF. In DNA, the CDR3 is TGCGCCAGCAGTCACCTCATTACAGGGGACGAGCAGTACTTC.